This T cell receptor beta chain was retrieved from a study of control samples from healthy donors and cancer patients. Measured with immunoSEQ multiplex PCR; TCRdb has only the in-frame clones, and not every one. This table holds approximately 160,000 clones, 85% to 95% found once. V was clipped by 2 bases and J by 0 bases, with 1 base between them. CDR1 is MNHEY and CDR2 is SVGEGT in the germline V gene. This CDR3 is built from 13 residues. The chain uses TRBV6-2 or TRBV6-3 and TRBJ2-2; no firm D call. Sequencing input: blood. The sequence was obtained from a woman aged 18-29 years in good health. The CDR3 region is CASSYTNTGELFF. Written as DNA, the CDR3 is TGTGCCAGCAGTTACACGAACACCGGGGAGCTGTTTTTT.